These 24 T cell receptor beta chains share one sample of origin, sequenced in a study of T cell repertoires in cytomegalovirus infection. TCRdb reanalysed the reads using MiXCR and keeps one entry per CDR3 protein. The sample contains roughly 250,000 distinct CDR3 sequences, 10% to 15% of which appear only once. Material for sequencing was PBMCs. The receptors stem from a human donor in good health (CMV status not recorded). Some clones in this sample may be carry-over from other donors' samples.

This clonotype was observed many times. The chain recombines TRBV6-4 with TRBJ2-1, with TRBD1 matching 8 bases. This CDR3 spans 15 amino acids. Germline CDR1 reads MRHNA; CDR2 reads SNTAGT. V shed 4 bases and J 0 bases; nucleotides not matched to a gene: 2. CDR3 loop: CASSVGTGSYNEQFF. The CDR3 DNA follows: TGTGCCAGCAGTGTAGGGACAGGCTCCTACAATGAGCAGTTCTTC.

This clonotype was detected only a few times. V is TRBV19 and J is TRBJ2-7; either TRBD1 or TRBD2 may fit D (5 bases each). This CDR3 contains 18 residues. With 5 bases removed from V and 3 bases from J, the gap between germline ends came to 26 bases. CDR1 LNHDA and CDR2 SQIVND come from the germline V gene (reference sequence). The CDR3 sequence is CASSPTPDLQWGIYEQYF. For the CDR3, the DNA is TGTGCCAGTAGTCCCACCCCAGATTTACAGTGGGGGATCTACGAGCAGTACTTC.

A remark on this clonotype: A clone one base away is much larger, so this may be a read error. The gene calls are TRBV28 and TRBJ1-2, with a weak D call TRBD1 (5 bases). The CDR3 runs to 16 residues. CDR1 is MDHEN, CDR2 SYDVKM, per germline. CDR3 nucleotides: TGTGCCAGCAGTCCCCATGAAGGGGACGCTAACTGTGGCTACACCTTC. Its protein is CASSPHEGDANCGYTF.

A few counts support this clonotype. CDR3 region: CASSGTGAHEQYF. DNA for the CDR3: TGTGCCAGTAGTGGGACAGGGGCCCACGAGCAGTACTTC. The chain joins TRBV19 to TRBJ2-7, with 10 bases that match TRBD1. V lost 5 bases and J lost 5; bases outside the gene matches: 3. CDR1 LNHDA and CDR2 SQIVND come from the germline V gene (reference sequence). The CDR3 spans 13 residues.

Many counts were recorded for this clonotype. CDR3 sequence (DNA): TGTGCCAGCAGCTCGTACAGGGGGCCCGATACGCAGTATTTT. Its protein is CASSSYRGPDTQYF. The V gene is TRBV7-2, the J gene TRBJ2-3, with TRBD1 matching over 9 bases. The ends lost 4 bases at V and 6 bases at J; junction bases unmatched: 5. The germline V gene encodes CDR1 SGHTA and CDR2 FQGNSA. This CDR3 contains 14 residues.

This clonotype has ten or more counts. The rearrangement joins TRBV7-3 to TRBJ2-7, with D maybe TRBD1 (7 bases). Germline-derived CDR1 and CDR2 are SGHTA and FQGTGA. This CDR3 is built from 14 residues. Trimming took 2 bases from V and 6 from J, leaving 14 bases between them. CDR3 sequence (DNA): TGTGCCAGCAGCTTATCAGGGGGAGGCTCCGAGCAGTACTTC. Residues: CASSLSGGGSEQYF.

The chain couples TRBV6-2 or TRBV6-3 to TRBJ2-1; D is perhaps TRBD2 (6 bases). This CDR3 has 13 residues. The germline CDR1 and CDR2 sequences are MNHEY and SVGEGT. V lost 2 bases, J lost 10 bases, and 12 bases lay in between. The CDR3 DNA follows: TGTGCCAGCAGTTACGGGACTCCTGGGGAGCAGTTCTTC. It encodes CASSYGTPGEQFF.

V gene TRBV5-1 combines with J gene TRBJ2-3; D gene ambiguous. Germline lookup yields CDR1 SGHRS and CDR2 YFSETQ. Trimming removed 1 base at V and 0 bases at J, with 9 bases between. CDR3 size: 15 residues. The CDR3: CASSLLQPSTDTQYF. The CDR3 bases are TGCGCCAGCAGCTTGCTCCAACCTAGCACAGATACGCAGTATTTT.

The rearrangement joins TRBV6-4 to TRBJ2-1; TRBD1 is a possible D gene (5 bases). The CDR3 runs to 15 residues. The germline V gene encodes CDR1 MRHNA and CDR2 SNTAGT. Trimming removed 2 bases at V and 0 bases at J, with 8 bases between. The DNA of the CDR3 is TGTGCCAGCAGTGACGGGGCCGTCTCCTACAATGAGCAGTTCTTC. Its protein is CASSDGAVSYNEQFF.

The chain has TRBV28 and TRBJ2-5; TRBD2 might be the D (6 bases). The V end lost 2 bases, the J end lost 5 bases, and 9 bases lay between the germline ends. The CDR3 contains 13 residues. In germline, CDR1 is MDHEN, CDR2 SYDVKM. The DNA of the CDR3 is TGTGCCAGCAGTTTAGGAGGGAAGGAGACCCAGTACTTC. It yields the protein CASSLGGKETQYF. The full variable domain, with the rest looked up from reference TRBV28 and TRBJ2-5, is DVKVTQSSRYLVKRTGEKVFLECVQDMDHENMFWYRQDPGLGLRLIYFSYDVKMKEKGDIPEGYSVSREKKERFSLILESASTNQTSMYLCASSLGGKETQYFGPGTRLLVL.

At least ten counts were recorded for this clonotype. The chain combines TRBV6-2 or TRBV6-3 with TRBJ2-7; 8 nucleotides align to TRBD1. There are 14 residues in the CDR3. CDR1 and CDR2 (germline): MNHEY, SVGEGT. Trimming took 8 bases from V and 2 from J; bases not matched to a gene: 8. CDR3 DNA sequence: TGTGCCAGCCATGTCCCAGGGGGCACCTACGAGCAGTACTTC. It yields the protein CASHVPGGTYEQYF.

This clonotype was recorded many times. The chain has TRBV7-2 and TRBJ2-5, with 13 nucleotides matching TRBD2. Germline-derived CDR1 and CDR2 are SGHTA and FQGNSA. The CDR3 length is 16 residues. Losses at the gene ends were 4 bases for V and 4 bases for J; bases not matched to a gene: 6. CDR3 DNA: TGTGCCAGCAGCTCCGGACTAGCGGGGGTATCAGAGACCCAGTACTTC. It specifies CASSSGLAGVSETQYF.

This chain links TRBV18 with TRBJ2-1; D remains unclear. Germline CDR1 reads KGHSH; CDR2 reads LQKENI. The germline V and J ends were trimmed by 3 bases and 10 bases, with 13 bases remaining between them. The CDR3 is 13 amino acids. The CDR3 here is CASSPSSVGEQFF. The CDR3 DNA reads as TGTGCCAGCTCACCGTCCTCGGTCGGAGAGCAGTTCTTC.

This clonotype was observed a few times. This chain links TRBV12-3 or TRBV12-4 with TRBJ2-7; TRBD2 is a possible D gene (5 bases). V was pared by 1 base and J by 5 bases, with 18 bases between. The CDR3 sequence is 16 residues long. The CDR3 reads CASSLGEAGGRHEQYF. CDR3 in DNA: TGTGCCAGCAGTTTAGGAGAGGCGGGTGGAAGGCACGAGCAGTACTTC.

This clonotype was observed at least ten times. The chain carries TRBV7-2 and TRBJ2-4; weak D call: TRBD2 (6 bases). Trimming shortened V by 5 bases and J by 3 bases, and 17 bases separated the two germline ends. The CDR3 is made up of 16 amino acids. Germline V gene data show CDR1 as SGHTA and CDR2 as FQGNSA. The CDR3 nucleotides are TGTGCCAGCAGCCAGAGTACGGGAGAGGTCAAAAACATTCAGTACTTC. Its protein product is CASSQSTGEVKNIQYF.

This sequence joins TRBV6-2 or TRBV6-3 and TRBJ2-5; 13 bases fit TRBD2. Germline assignment: CDR1 MNHEY and CDR2 SVGEGT. There are 15 residues in the CDR3. V shed 5 bases, J shed 6 bases, and the junction held 6 bases outside the gene matches. CDR3 bases: TGTGCCAGCAGTACTAGCGGGGGGGCCCCGAAGACCCAGTACTTC. Amino acid sequence: CASSTSGGAPKTQYF.

This clonotype was found many times. The chain employs TRBV6-1 and TRBJ1-2; D is uncertain. The CDR3 consists of 13 residues. Trimming left V 5 bases short and J 1 base short, with 8 bases between. Germline CDR1 is MNHNS and CDR2 is SASEGT. Here the CDR3 reads CASSSSFNYGYTF. CDR3 DNA: TGTGCCAGCAGTTCCTCTTTTAACTATGGCTACACCTTC.

This clonotype appeared many times. This chain links TRBV11-1 with TRBJ1-6; D unclear. V was shortened by 5 bases and J by 2 bases, with 13 bases between the two germline ends. The CDR3 runs to 16 residues. Germline CDR1 reads SGHAT; CDR2 reads FQDESV (reference sequence). The CDR3 is CASSLGGGTYNSPLHF. In DNA form, the CDR3 reads TGTGCCAGCAGCCTCGGCGGAGGGACCTATAATTCACCCCTCCACTTT. Complete variable domain (other parts from reference TRBV11-1 and TRBJ1-6): EAEVAQSPRYKITEKSQAVAFWCDPISGHATLYWYRQILGQGPELLVQFQDESVVDDSQLPKDRFSAERLKGVDSTLKIQPAELGDSAMYLCASSLGGGTYNSPLHFGNGTRLTVT.

This clonotype turned up a few times. The chain joins TRBV5-1 to TRBJ2-5; 8 bases fit TRBD1. The CDR3 extends over 14 amino acids. CDR1 and CDR2 from the germline V gene are SGHRS and YFSETQ. The junction had 7 bases not matched to a gene; V was cut back by 4 bases and J by 5 bases. The CDR3 nucleotides are TGCGCCAGCAGCATCGGACAGGGCGGGGAGACCCAGTACTTC. Protein sequence: CASSIGQGGETQYF.

The chain joins TRBV6-5 to TRBJ2-4; possibly TRBD2 for D (5 bases). The CDR3 contains 17 residues. The germline CDR1 and CDR2 sequences are MNHEY and SVGAGI. Deletions cut 0 bases from V and 0 bases from J, with 12 bases between. CDR3 in amino acids: CASSYSKEALAKNIQYF. The CDR3 nucleotides read TGTGCCAGCAGTTACTCGAAGGAGGCGCTAGCCAAAAACATTCAGTACTTC.

This clonotype appeared many times. The rearrangement joins TRBV12-5 to TRBJ1-6; D is perhaps TRBD1 (6 bases). Trimming shortened V by 6 bases and J by 7 bases, and 16 bases separated the two germline ends. Germline CDR1 and CDR2: LGHNT and FRNRAP. The CDR3 length is 15 residues. Here the CDR3 reads CASGRSTRGNSPLHF. CDR3 DNA sequence: TGTGCTAGTGGCCGAAGCACCAGGGGAAATTCACCCCTCCACTTT.

This clonotype occurred many times. The rearrangement joins TRBV7-2 to TRBJ2-3; 10 nucleotides line up with TRBD1. This CDR3 region has 19 residues. Germline assignment: CDR1 SGHTA and CDR2 FQGNSA. Losses at the gene ends were 1 base for V and 3 bases for J; bases not matched to a gene: 13. The CDR3 nucleotides are TGTGCCAGCAGCTTAGATTCGGGGCTGGGGACAGGGGAGACAGATACGCAGTATTTT. Protein product: CASSLDSGLGTGETDTQYF.

This clonotype was counted between two and nine times. The rearrangement joins TRBV27 to TRBJ2-1, with D perhaps matching TRBD2 (5 bases). This CDR3 has 16 residues. Germline loops: CDR1 MNHEY, CDR2 SMNVEV (reference sequence). The V end lost 2 bases, the J end lost 0 bases, and 11 bases lay between the germline ends. CDR3 in amino acids: CASSLAGRNSYNEQFF. The CDR3, as DNA: TGTGCCAGCAGTTTAGCGGGTAGGAACTCCTACAATGAGCAGTTCTTC.

This clonotype has ten or more counts. The chain combines TRBV7-3 with TRBJ1-4; no clear D gene. The CDR3 consists of 13 residues. V was shortened by 6 bases and J by 8 bases, with 13 bases between the two germline ends. Germline CDR1 reads SGHTA; CDR2 reads FQGTGA. The CDR3 DNA follows: TGTGCCAGCAGTGAGGGCCGTACGGAAAAACTGTTTTTT. Translating gives CASSEGRTEKLFF.